These T cell receptor beta chains were read from a single sample in a study of T cell responses to AZD1222 COVID-19 vaccine. Libraries were prepared by immunoSEQ multiplex PCR; TCRdb keeps only in-frame clonotypes and omits some of them. The sample carries 200,000 to 250,000 clones, under 95% recorded once. This specimen was peripheral blood, taken on day 0 of MenACWY control vaccination. These receptors originate from an adult in good health. Both conserved end residues are part of each CDR3. D genes are given only for firm matches. Some rows have no size entry. The others give once, few or many, or a class for an expanded clone.

CDR3 DNA | CDR3 protein | D gene | clone size | J gene | V gene
TGTGCCAGCAGCTCGCGGAACCGCAGGAATGAGCAGTTCTTC | CASSSRNRRNEQFF | NA | NA | TRBJ2-1 | TRBV13
TGTGCCAGCAGTTACGGCGGGGGGGTTCCTGAAGCTTTCTTT | CASSYGGGVPEAFF | NA | NA | TRBJ1-1 | TRBV6-5
TGCGCCAGCAGCTTCACGGGGGCCCACTACGAGCAGTACTTC | CASSFTGAHYEQYF | NA | NA | TRBJ2-7 | TRBV5-1
TGCGCCAGCAGCCAAGATCTGACTAGCGGGGGAAATGAGCAGTTCTTC | CASSQDLTSGGNEQFF | TRBD2 | NA | TRBJ2-1 | TRBV4-1
TGTGCCAGCAGCTTAGATGCGGCCTCTGGGAGGAATGAGCAGTTCTTC | CASSLDAASGRNEQFF | NA | once | TRBJ2-1 | TRBV7-9
TGTGCCAGCAGTGAAGGGTTCTACGAGGGCTACACCTTC | CASSEGFYEGYTF | NA | once | TRBJ1-2 | TRBV6-1
TGTGCCAGCAGCCCTATGAGTTCCTCTGGAAACACCATATATTTT | CASSPMSSSGNTIYF | NA | NA | TRBJ1-3 | TRBV3-1/TRBV3-2
TGTGCCAGCAGTTACCAGAGAGGCAGGGGTTACGAGCAGTACTTC | CASSYQRGRGYEQYF | NA | NA | TRBJ2-7 | TRBV6-2/TRBV6-3
TGCGCCAGCAGCTTGTTTGGGAAAGAGACCCAGTACTTC | CASSLFGKETQYF | NA | NA | TRBJ2-5 | TRBV5-1
TGTGCCAGTAACTCCCGGGCTCCTGGAAACACCATATATTTT | CASNSRAPGNTIYF | NA | NA | TRBJ1-3 | TRBV19
TGTGCCAGCAAGGTTTCGACGGCAGGGGCCTACGAGCAGTACTTC | CASKVSTAGAYEQYF | NA | NA | TRBJ2-7 | TRBV6-5
TGTGCCAGCAGCTTAGGACAGGGTCCGCGCGAGCAGTACTTC | CASSLGQGPREQYF | TRBD1 | NA | TRBJ2-7 | TRBV7-2
TGTGCCTGGAGTTTAGGGGCGATGAACACTGAAGCTTTCTTT | CAWSLGAMNTEAFF | NA | NA | TRBJ1-1 | TRBV30
TGTGCCTGGGGACCCACAGGGGTGAAGTACTTC | CAWGPTGVKYF | TRBD1 | NA | TRBJ2-4 | TRBV30
TGTGCCAGCAAACCCACTAGCGGGGGATACAATGAGCAGTTCTTC | CASKPTSGGYNEQFF | TRBD2 | NA | TRBJ2-1 | TRBV7-2
TGCGCCAGCAGTGGCCTATACGAGCAGTACTTC | CASSGLYEQYF | NA | NA | TRBJ2-7 | TRBV10-1
TGTGCCTGGAGTGCTGACAGGGGGAAAAGTGAGCAGTTCTTC | CAWSADRGKSEQFF | TRBD1 | once | TRBJ2-1 | TRBV30
TGTGCCAGCAGCGGAGAGACAGGAGTTCCCCCTTCATCCTACGAGCAGTACTTC | CASSGETGVPPSSYEQYF | NA | NA | TRBJ2-7 | TRBV5-6
TGTGCCAGCAGCAACGACAGGGGGTACGGTGAAAAACTGTTTTTT | CASSNDRGYGEKLFF | TRBD1 | NA | TRBJ1-4 | TRBV5-5
TGTGCCAGCAGCTTGAAGACCCTACCGAACTATGGCTACACCTTC | CASSLKTLPNYGYTF | NA | NA | TRBJ1-2 | TRBV5-4
TGTGCCAGCACGTTCGCAGGGGGCGGCTATGGCTACACCTTC | CASTFAGGGYGYTF | TRBD1 | NA | TRBJ1-2 | TRBV28
TGTGCCAGCAGCGTAGGCAGAATGCACGGGGAGCTGTTTTTT | CASSVGRMHGELFF | NA | once | TRBJ2-2 | TRBV9
TGTGCCAGCATGTCGGGCAGAGTGGGAGATACGCAGTATTTT | CASMSGRVGDTQYF | NA | NA | TRBJ2-3 | TRBV6-5
TGTGCCAGTAGTATAGGGTTTCGGGGGACAGCAGACTACACCTTC | CASSIGFRGTADYTF | TRBD1 | NA | TRBJ1-2 | TRBV19
TGTGCCACCAGTGGCGCGGCCGGGACAGGGGACTATGGCTACACCTTC | CATSGAAGTGDYGYTF | TRBD1 | NA | TRBJ1-2 | TRBV24-1
TGTGCCAGCAGCTTGGGCCTAGCGGGGGGAGGGAGCACAGATACGCAGTATTTT | CASSLGLAGGGSTDTQYF | TRBD2 | NA | TRBJ2-3 | TRBV5-4
TGTGCCTCAAGGGGGTCTAGTGGCAAAAACATTCAGTACTTC | CASRGSSGKNIQYF | NA | NA | TRBJ2-4 | TRBV7-2
TGTGCCAGCAGCTTAATTAAGCCGGCGGGCAATCAGCCCCAGCATTTT | CASSLIKPAGNQPQHF | NA | NA | TRBJ1-5 | TRBV7-8
TGTGCCAGCAGTTCTCCGCGGAAGGACTATGGCTACACCTTC | CASSSPRKDYGYTF | NA | NA | TRBJ1-2 | TRBV6-5
TGTGCCAGTAGTATACGAGGATCCACTAATGAAAAACTGTTTTTT | CASSIRGSTNEKLFF | NA | once | TRBJ1-4 | TRBV19
TGTGCCAGCAGGCCCACAGGGGAAAAACTGTTTTTT | CASRPTGEKLFF | NA | NA | TRBJ1-4 | TRBV28
TGTGCCAGCAGCTTGTGGGGGGGAGCTGAAGCTTTCTTT | CASSLWGGAEAFF | NA | NA | TRBJ1-1 | TRBV5-4
TGTGCCAGCAGCCAAGATTCTCCGGGTTTAAGGACCGTTGGGTACACTGAAGCTTTCTTT | CASSQDSPGLRTVGYTEAFF | NA | few | TRBJ1-1 | TRBV3-1/TRBV3-2
TGCGCCAGCAGCCCCGTCTCGGGACGTGAAGATACGCAGTATTTT | CASSPVSGREDTQYF | NA | NA | TRBJ2-3 | TRBV5-1
TGTGCCAGCAGCGGGACAGTAGGAGGCTACACCTTC | CASSGTVGGYTF | TRBD1 | NA | TRBJ1-2 | TRBV12-3/TRBV12-4
TGTGCCAGCAGTGACGTAGCGGGGGGGAACTACAATGAGCAGTTCTTC | CASSDVAGGNYNEQFF | TRBD2 | once | TRBJ2-1 | TRBV6-1
TGTGCCAGCAGAAGTAATAGCAATCAGCCCCAGCATTTT | CASRSNSNQPQHF | NA | NA | TRBJ1-5 | TRBV12-3/TRBV12-4
TGTGCCAGCTCATCTGAACCCGGCAATCAGCCCCAGCATTTT | CASSSEPGNQPQHF | NA | NA | TRBJ1-5 | TRBV18
TGTGCCAGCAGCGCACAGGGTCGAGGTAATTCACCCCTCCACTTT | CASSAQGRGNSPLHF | NA | NA | TRBJ1-6 | TRBV9
TGCGCCAGCAGCCAAGATCAGGTGACTGAAGCTTTCTTT | CASSQDQVTEAFF | NA | NA | TRBJ1-1 | TRBV4-3
TGTGCCAGCAGCTCACTACAGGGGACTTATGGCTACACCTTC | CASSSLQGTYGYTF | TRBD1 | NA | TRBJ1-2 | TRBV5-8
TGTGCCAGCAGCGTGACAGTTAACTATGGCTACACCTTC | CASSVTVNYGYTF | NA | few | TRBJ1-2 | TRBV3-1/TRBV3-2
TGTGCCAGCAGCTTAGTAGTCACTGGAAACACCATATATTTT | CASSLVVTGNTIYF | NA | NA | TRBJ1-3 | TRBV13
TGTGCCTGGAGGGAGTACAATGAGCAGTTCTTC | CAWREYNEQFF | NA | NA | TRBJ2-1 | TRBV30
TGTGCCAGTAGTAAATGGGACAGAACGAACACCGGGGAGCTGTTTTTT | CASSKWDRTNTGELFF | TRBD1 | NA | TRBJ2-2 | TRBV19
TGTGCCAGCTCACCACCGGGGACAAGTAATGAAAAACTGTTTTTT | CASSPPGTSNEKLFF | NA | NA | TRBJ1-4 | TRBV18
TGCGCCAGCAGCTTGGGGGAAAACTATGGCTACACCTTC | CASSLGENYGYTF | NA | NA | TRBJ1-2 | TRBV5-1
TGCGCCAGCAGCTTGCGGGGTACTAATGAAAAACTGTTTTTT | CASSLRGTNEKLFF | NA | NA | TRBJ1-4 | TRBV5-1